These T cell receptor beta chains were read from a single sample in a study of CD8 T cells in ankylosing spondylitis. TCRdb redid the calling of the 5' RACE reads with MiXCR, one entry per CDR3 protein. This sample has approximately 520,000 distinct CDR3 sequences; about 5.4% occur once, and the top ten carry around 3.5%. The material sequenced was blood, either unsorted or a sorted T cell fraction (not recorded which). The receptors originated from a male donor with ankylosing spondylitis. The CDR3 runs from the conserved cysteine through the conserved F or W. A D gene is named only where the DNA matches it firmly. Clone size is given as how often the clone was seen (once, few, many) or a class if it is expanded.

j_call,d_call,clone_size,v_call,cdr3_aa,cdr3_nt
TRBJ1-1,TRBD1,many,TRBV5-1,CASSLGDRFRTEAFF,TGCGCCAGCAGCTTGGGGGACAGGTTCCGCACTGAAGCTTTCTTT
TRBJ2-1,NA,many,TRBV4-2,CASSLRRGTEQFF,TGTGCCAGCAGCCTCCGGAGAGGGACTGAGCAGTTCTTC
TRBJ2-7,TRBD1,many,TRBV7-9,CASSTGQGLYEQYF,TGTGCCAGCAGCACGGGACAGGGTCTCTACGAGCAGTACTTC
TRBJ2-7,NA,many,TRBV7-9,CASSRSGRTYEQYF,TGTGCCAGCAGCCGAAGCGGGCGAACCTACGAGCAGTACTTC
TRBJ2-2,NA,many,TRBV21-1,CASSPPRSTGELFF,TGTGCCAGCAGTCCTCCTCGGAGCACCGGGGAGCTGTTTTTT
TRBJ2-1,NA,many,TRBV25-1,CASAHGQGAHNEQFF,TGTGCCAGCGCACATGGTCAAGGAGCCCACAATGAGCAGTTCTTC
TRBJ1-2,TRBD1,many,TRBV3-1,CASSHRTRGPQGAGYGYTF,TGTGCCAGCAGCCATAGGACCCGCGGACCTCAGGGGGCAGGCTATGGCTACACCTTC
TRBJ2-7,NA,many,TRBV6-2/TRBV6-3,CASSWDYEQYF,TGTGCCAGCAGTTGGGACTACGAGCAGTACTTC
TRBJ2-7,TRBD1,many,TRBV5-1,CASSVDRGSYEQYF,TGCGCCAGCAGCGTGGACAGGGGATCCTACGAGCAGTACTTC
TRBJ2-5,NA,many,TRBV5-8,CASSLSQGLQETQYF,TGTGCCAGCAGCTTGTCCCAGGGGCTCCAAGAGACCCAGTACTTC
TRBJ2-2,NA,many,TRBV5-8,CASSWSHGELFF,TGTGCCAGCAGCTGGAGTCACGGGGAGCTGTTTTTT
TRBJ1-2,NA,many,TRBV6-4,CASSIAFGNGYTF,TGTGCCAGCAGTATTGCCTTTGGAAATGGCTACACCTTC
TRBJ1-1,TRBD1,many,TRBV5-1,CASSYRTGPLLDTEAFF,TGCGCCAGCAGCTACCGGACAGGGCCCCTATTGGACACTGAAGCTTTCTTT